This T cell receptor beta chain comes out of a study of control samples from healthy donors and cancer patients. Sequencing used immunoSEQ multiplex PCR; TCRdb keeps in-frame clones, though not all of them. The sample lists approximately 140,000 clones, less than 95% occurring once. V was pared by 4 bases and J by 2 bases, with 9 bases between. The CDR3 is made up of 13 amino acids. In germline, CDR1 is MNHEY, CDR2 SMNVEV (reference sequence). The chain employs TRBV27 and TRBJ2-7; D possibly uses TRBD1 or TRBD2 (5 bases each). This TCR was sampled from a man between 18 and 35 years old in good health. Sequencing input: blood. CDR3 protein: CASSSEGPYEQYF. The CDR3 DNA follows: TGTGCCAGCAGTTCCGAGGGACCCTACGAGCAGTACTTC.